This T cell receptor (beta chain) was captured by sequencing in a study of T cell responses to AZD1222 COVID-19 vaccine. As to this clone: Its specificity is not known.

Study results and limitations: Most donors were white British and more were female, and clonal diversity was possibly underestimated. Spike-wide vaccine-associated CD4 TCRs dominated at 160-218 and 743-854.

Second-dose timings of about 4 or about 12 weeks were pooled. The protocol was immunoSEQ multiplex PCR, while the TCRdb copy is restricted to in-frame clones and leaves out a portion. The sample consists of roughly 150,000 clones, approximately 90% of them appearing once. V was trimmed by 0 bases and J by 6 bases, leaving 4 bases between them. This CDR3 has 12 residues. Germline V CDR1 and CDR2: SGHTA, FQGNSA. The V call is TRBV7-2, the J call TRBJ2-3; no clear D. This sample comprised peripheral blood, obtained 28 days after the second AZD1222 dose. The sequence came from an adult who received the AZD1222 COVID-19 vaccine. CDR3 nucleotide sequence: TGTGCCAGCAGCTTAGCGAGGGATACGCAGTATTTT. Amino acid sequence: CASSLARDTQYF.